This T cell receptor (beta chain) was retrieved from a study of cytomegalovirus exposure and HLA in healthy donors. PCR used 60 Vbeta primers and 13 Jbeta primers. Sequencing was performed with immunoSEQ multiplex PCR; in TCRdb, only in-frame clones are kept and a portion is missing. This listing includes some 62,000 clones. The receptor comes from a man aged 25 to 45 in good health and CMV-seropositive. The sequenced sample consisted of PBMCs.

The CDR3 loop is CASSQDFAAGGEADTQYF. The CDR3, as DNA: TGCGCCAGCAGCCAAGATTTCGCCGCGGGAGGGGAAGCAGATACGCAGTATTTT. The rearrangement joins TRBV4-1 to TRBJ2-3, with TRBD2 matching over 9 bases. The ends lost 0 bases at V and 4 bases at J; junction bases unmatched: 11. The CDR3 spans 18 residues. Germline CDR1 MGHRA, CDR2 YSYEKL.